The 32 T cell receptor beta chains in this list originate from one sample, sequenced in a study of control samples from healthy donors and cancer patients. Clones were sequenced by immunoSEQ multiplex PCR, and TCRdb holds only the in-frame ones, with some missing. The table has hundreds of thousands of clones, about nine tenths seen once. The material sequenced was PBMCs. These receptors were collected from a man aged 40-55 years with head and neck cancer.

This sequence joins TRBV27 and TRBJ2-5, with D possibly matching TRBD1 (6 bases). The CDR3 runs 15 residues. Germline assignment: CDR1 MNHEY and CDR2 SMNVEV (reference sequence). V lost 5 bases, J lost 5 bases, and 18 bases lay in between. The CDR3 coding sequence is TGTGCCAGCAGTAATATCAGGGGCAAGAAGGAGACCCAGTACTTC. Its translation is CASSNIRGKKETQYF.

This chain uses TRBV6-1 with TRBJ1-2; 9 bases fit TRBD1. Germline assignment: CDR1 MNHNS and CDR2 SASEGT. The CDR3 loop spans 14 amino acids. Trimming removed 2 bases from V and 3 bases from J; junction bases left unmatched: 1. CDR3 sequence: CASSERDRDYGYTF. DNA for the CDR3: TGTGCCAGCAGTGAAAGGGACAGGGACTATGGCTACACCTTC.

About this clone itself: A read error may produce the germline difference seen at one junction end. The V call is TRBV7-7, the J call TRBJ2-4, with 11 bases identical to TRBD2. The CDR3 sequence is 17 residues long. CDR1 and CDR2 (germline): SSHAT, FNYEAQ (reference sequence). CDR3 sequence: CASSLAGGGRAKNIQYF. DNA of the CDR3: TGTGCTAGCAGCTTAGCGGGGGGGGGCCGAGCCAAAAACATTCAGTACTTC. Full variable domain (rest looked up from reference TRBV7-7 and TRBJ2-4): GAGVSQSPRYKVTKRGQDVTLRCDPISSHATLYWYQQALGQGPEFLTYFNYEAQPDKSGLPSDRFSAERPEGSISTLTIQRTEQRDSAMYRCASSLAGGGRAKNIQYFGAGTRLSVL.

The genes are TRBV12-3 or TRBV12-4 and TRBJ1-4; the D is unclear. The CDR3 totals 13 residues. The V end lost 3 bases, the J end lost 8 bases, and 10 bases lay between the germline ends. The CDR3 protein is CASSFQPGEKLFF. The CDR3, as DNA: TGTGCCAGCAGTTTCCAACCCGGCGAAAAACTGTTTTTT.

The chain has TRBV7-2 and TRBJ2-3, with 12 bases identical to TRBD2. Trimming cost V 2 bases and J 3 bases; bases outside gene matches: 12. The CDR3 has 19 residues. The V gene's germline CDR1 is SGHTA and CDR2 FQGNSA. The CDR3 spells CASSLTLLSTSGRTDTQYF. The CDR3 DNA sequence: TGTGCCAGCAGCTTAACCCTCCTTTCGACTAGCGGGAGAACAGATACGCAGTATTTT.

The V call is TRBV7-2, the J call TRBJ1-5, with 8 bases lining up with TRBD1. J gave up 2 bases and V 5 bases, and 8 bases lay outside the gene matches. CDR1 and CDR2 from the germline V gene are SGHTA and FQGNSA. The CDR3 is 16 amino acids. The CDR3 reads CASSLTGQGGNQPQHF. CDR3 sequence (DNA): TGTGCCAGCAGCCTAACCGGACAGGGCGGCAATCAGCCCCAGCATTTT.

The V gene is TRBV5-6, the J gene TRBJ1-5, with a possible D match to TRBD1 (6 bases). V dropped 1 base and J dropped 5 bases, with 13 bases sitting between them. The CDR3 has 15 amino acids. CDR1 and CDR2 (germline): SGHDT, YYEEEE. CDR3 coding DNA: TGTGCCAGCAGCTTGTTCGGGGGGCCGGATCAGCCCCAGCATTTT. Encoded protein: CASSLFGGPDQPQHF.

To note about this clone: Other DNA sequences in this specimen translate into the identical CDR3. The rearrangement uses TRBV19 and TRBJ1-5; D perhaps matches TRBD1 (6 bases). This CDR3 comprises 13 residues. The germline CDR1 and CDR2 sequences are LNHDA and SQIVND (reference sequence). The V end lost 5 bases, the J end lost 4 bases, and 9 bases lay between the germline ends. The CDR3 spells CASSPDRNQPQHF. CDR3 in DNA: TGTGCCAGTAGTCCGGACAGAAATCAGCCCCAGCATTTT.

The rearrangement joins TRBV7-3 to TRBJ2-1; D is uncertain. Germline V gene sequence: CDR1 SGHTA, CDR2 FQGTGA. The CDR3 length is 13 residues. Trimming took off 2 bases at V and 6 bases at J, with 8 bases between the two ends. The CDR3 spells CASSLGPFNEQFF. DNA of the CDR3: TGTGCCAGCAGCTTAGGGCCCTTCAATGAGCAGTTCTTC. Using reference TRBV7-3 and TRBJ2-1 for the parts outside the CDR3, the full variable domain is GAGVSQTPSNKVTEKGKYVELRCDPISGHTALYWYRQSLGQGPEFLIYFQGTGAADDSGLPNDRFFAVRPEGSVSTLKIQRTERGDSAVYLCASSLGPFNEQFFGPGTRLTVL.

This chain joins TRBV4-1 and TRBJ2-2; 7 bases match TRBD1. J lost 1 base, V lost 0 bases, and 5 bases had no gene match. The germline gives CDR1 MGHRA, CDR2 YSYEKL. This CDR3 comprises 17 residues. The CDR3 bases are TGCGCCAGCAGCCAAGAATCCAGGGGGAAGAACACCGGGGAGCTGTTTTTT. Its translation is CASSQESRGKNTGELFF.

The V gene is TRBV4-3, the J gene TRBJ1-3; TRBD1 is a possible D gene (6 bases). The length of the CDR3 is 19 residues. Deletions cut 1 base from V and 1 base from J, with 20 bases between. CDR1 LGHNA and CDR2 YSLEER come from the germline V gene. CDR3 DNA sequence: TGCGCCAGCAGCCAAGTTATAATAAAGGGGGGGGAATCTGGAAACACCATATATTTT. It encodes CASSQVIIKGGESGNTIYF.

The V call is TRBV6-2 or TRBV6-3, the J call TRBJ2-1, with D perhaps matching TRBD2 (6 bases). The V gene lost 5 bases and the J gene lost 2 bases, with 10 bases spanning the gap. Per germline, CDR1 MNHEY and CDR2 SVGEGT. This CDR3 is 14 amino acids long. This CDR3 is CASSDGSTYNEQFF. The CDR3, as DNA: TGTGCCAGCAGTGACGGGAGCACCTACAATGAGCAGTTCTTC.

The chain combines TRBV2 with TRBJ2-1; D is undetermined. V was pared by 1 base and J by 5 bases, with 6 bases between. Germline loops: CDR1 SNHLY, CDR2 FYNNEI. This CDR3 comprises 13 residues. CDR3 sequence reads: CASSEGTNNEQFF. In DNA, the CDR3 is TGTGCCAGCAGTGAAGGGACGAACAATGAGCAGTTCTTC.

V gene TRBV5-4 combines with J gene TRBJ2-1, with 8 bases identical to TRBD2. The length of the CDR3 is 17 residues. Looked up from germline, CDR1 is SGHNT and CDR2 is YYREEE (reference sequence). The ends lost 4 bases at V and 8 bases at J; junction bases unmatched: 17. The DNA for the CDR3 is TGTGCCAGCAGCCCGGGAACGAGGACTAGCTATGGGGATGAGCAGTTCTTC. Translating gives CASSPGTRTSYGDEQFF.

The table lists this clone with a count of one. This chain uses TRBV29-1 with TRBJ1-1; no clear D gene. CDR1 and CDR2 from the germline V gene are SQVTM and ANQGSEA. The V gene lost 4 bases and the J gene lost 2 bases, with 8 bases spanning the gap. The length of the CDR3 is 12 residues. The CDR3 spells CSVGVTNTEAFF. The CDR3 nucleotides read TGCAGCGTTGGGGTTACAAACACTGAAGCTTTCTTT.

J is TRBJ1-1 and V is TRBV14, with TRBD1 matching 7 bases. V was pared by 3 bases and J by 6 bases, with 4 bases of the junction left unmatched. The CDR3 totals 13 residues. Germline values: CDR1 SGHDN, CDR2 FVKESK. The DNA for the CDR3 is TGTGCCAGCAGCCAGACAGGGCTGGCTGAAGCTTTCTTT. As protein: CASSQTGLAEAFF.

The rearrangement links TRBV7-9 to TRBJ1-2, with TRBD1 as a possible D gene (5 bases). The CDR3 length is 14 residues. CDR1 is SEHNR and CDR2 is FQNEAQ in the germline V gene (reference sequence). V was pared by 1 base and J by 8 bases, with 14 bases between. CDR3 amino acids: CASSLGGVQSGYTF. In DNA, the CDR3 is TGTGCCAGCAGCTTAGGAGGGGTACAGTCGGGCTACACCTTC.

The chain couples TRBV28 to TRBJ2-5, with 9 bases lining up with TRBD2. This CDR3 is 16 amino acids long. Germline trimming cut 2 bases from V and 5 bases from J; bases unmatched to any gene: 9. CDR1 is MDHEN and CDR2 is SYDVKM in the germline V gene. This CDR3 reads CASSLDISGSLETQYF. In DNA, the CDR3 is TGTGCCAGCAGTTTAGATATTAGCGGGAGCTTGGAGACCCAGTACTTC. Full variable domain (outside the CDR3, taken from reference TRBV28 and TRBJ2-5): DVKVTQSSRYLVKRTGEKVFLECVQDMDHENMFWYRQDPGLGLRLIYFSYDVKMKEKGDIPEGYSVSREKKERFSLILESASTNQTSMYLCASSLDISGSLETQYFGPGTRLLVL.

The chain employs TRBV11-2 and TRBJ2-3; D is tentatively TRBD1 or TRBD2 (6 bases each). CDR1 is SGHAT and CDR2 is FQNNGV in the germline V gene. Trimming cost V 5 bases and J 5 bases, with 17 bases left between them. This CDR3 is 15 amino acids long. The CDR3 coding sequence is TGTGCCAGCAGCGCCTCATCTGCGGGACAAGATACGCAGTATTTT. Translated, it gives CASSASSAGQDTQYF.

The rearrangement links TRBV10-1 to TRBJ2-3; 9 positions match TRBD2. Losses at the gene ends were 6 bases for V and 13 bases for J; bases not matched to a gene: 8. The CDR3 spans 12 residues. Germline CDR1 and CDR2: WNHNN and SYGVQD (reference sequence). DNA for the CDR3: TGCGCCAGCAGGGAGCTAGCGGGGTTAAAGTATTTT. Translating gives CASRELAGLKYF.

The chain has TRBV6-5 and TRBJ2-4, with D perhaps TRBD1 or TRBD2 (5 bases each). Trimming removed 2 bases at V and 6 bases at J, with 14 bases between. Germline V gives CDR1 MNHEY, CDR2 SVGAGI. The CDR3 consists of 15 residues. The CDR3, as DNA: TGTGCCAGCAGTTACCCGGGACCCGGGACAAACATTCAGTACTTC. Amino acid sequence: CASSYPGPGTNIQYF.

This sequence joins TRBV28 and TRBJ2-1, with D maybe TRBD1 (5 bases). Germline V CDR1 and CDR2: MDHEN, SYDVKM. V was clipped by 3 bases and J by 10 bases, with 10 bases between them. The CDR3 is 12 amino acids. CDR3 DNA sequence: TGTGCCAGCAGTTTCGTATCAGGGGAGCAGTTCTTC. It translates to CASSFVSGEQFF.

The V gene is TRBV20-1, the J gene TRBJ1-5; D is unclear. The CDR3 is made up of 13 amino acids. Trimming left V 3 bases short and J 1 base short, with 7 bases between. CDR1 and CDR2 (germline): DFQATT, SNEGSKA (reference sequence). CDR3 DNA sequence: TGCAGTGCTAGTTCAGGCAGCAATCAGCCCCAGCATTTT. It translates to CSASSGSNQPQHF.

This rearrangement joins TRBV5-6 to TRBJ2-5, with 12 bases matching TRBD2. J was trimmed by 1 base and V by 6 bases; bases with no gene match: 4. In germline, CDR1 is SGHDT, CDR2 YYEEEE. The CDR3 loop spans 15 amino acids. Here the CDR3 reads CASNLLAGGQETQYF. In DNA form, the CDR3 reads TGTGCCAGCAACCTACTAGCGGGAGGCCAAGAGACCCAGTACTTC.

V usage is TRBV11-2 and J usage is TRBJ2-5, with D tentatively TRBD1 or TRBD2 (5 bases each). Per germline, CDR1 SGHAT and CDR2 FQNNGV. Trimming cost V 5 bases and J 0 bases, with 7 bases left between them. This CDR3 spans 13 amino acids. For the CDR3, the DNA is TGTGCCAGCAGCCCGGGGCACCAAGAGACCCAGTACTTC. It encodes CASSPGHQETQYF. Supplemented by reference TRBV11-2 and TRBJ2-5, the full variable domain reads EAGVAQSPRYKIIEKRQSVAFWCNPISGHATLYWYQQILGQGPKLLIQFQNNGVVDDSQLPKDRFSAERLKGVDSTLKIQPAKLEDSAVYLCASSPGHQETQYFGPGTRLLVL.

This chain links TRBV24-1 with TRBJ2-5; TRBD2 might be the D (6 bases). The CDR3 runs 13 residues. V was clipped by 2 bases and J by 7 bases, with 10 bases between them. The germline gives CDR1 KGHDR, CDR2 SFDVKD. CDR3: CATSDSGVGTQYF. CDR3 nucleotides: TGTGCCACCAGTGATTCGGGGGTAGGGACCCAGTACTTC.

The chain recombines TRBV5-1 with TRBJ2-7; 9 positions agree with TRBD2. The CDR3 is made up of 14 amino acids. Germline assignment: CDR1 SGHRS and CDR2 YFSETQ. The V and J ends lost 2 bases and 5 bases, in that order; junction bases with no gene match: 5. The DNA of the CDR3 is TGCGCCAGCAGCTTTAGTAGCGGGAGCCACGAGCAGTACTTC. Translated, it gives CASSFSSGSHEQYF.

This rearrangement joins TRBV7-2 to TRBJ2-5; D is perhaps TRBD2 (5 bases). The V gene lost 1 base and the J gene lost 4 bases, with 10 bases spanning the gap. CDR1 is SGHTA, CDR2 FQGNSA, per germline. The CDR3 loop spans 14 amino acids. The CDR3 sequence: CASSLGRSGETQYF. The CDR3 DNA reads TGTGCCAGCAGCTTAGGGCGAAGCGGAGAGACCCAGTACTTC.

The chain employs TRBV5-1 and TRBJ2-3; 9 bases match TRBD2. Germline V gene sequence: CDR1 SGHRS, CDR2 YFSETQ. The CDR3 loop spans 14 amino acids. Trimming cost V 7 bases and J 4 bases; bases outside gene matches: 7. CDR3 protein: CASSRGGAADTQYF. CDR3 bases: TGCGCCAGCTCCCGCGGGGGGGCCGCAGATACGCAGTATTTT.

The V call is TRBV19, the J call TRBJ2-7; 9 nucleotides match TRBD2. Trimming removed 3 bases from V and 4 bases from J; junction bases left unmatched: 13. Germline values: CDR1 LNHDA, CDR2 SQIVND (reference sequence). The CDR3 has 17 residues. CDR3 sequence: CASSIRISGRGTYEQYF. The CDR3 region has the DNA TGTGCCAGTAGTATCCGCATTAGCGGGAGAGGTACATACGAGCAGTACTTC.

This chain connects TRBV6-6 to TRBJ1-1, with unresolved D. Trimming removed 4 bases from V and 0 bases from J, with 6 bases in between. The germline CDR1 and CDR2 sequences are MNHNY and SVGAGI (reference sequence). The CDR3 extends over 13 amino acids. The CDR3 bases are TGTGCCAGCAGTTCCTTCATGAACACTGAAGCTTTCTTT. Protein: CASSSFMNTEAFF.

CDR3 region: CASSSNSGVGPKNIQYF. CDR3 coding DNA: TGTGCCAGCAGCTCAAACTCGGGGGTGGGACCCAAAAACATTCAGTACTTC. V usage is TRBV7-9 and J usage is TRBJ2-4; D may be TRBD2 (6 bases). The germline CDR1 and CDR2 sequences are SEHNR and FQNEAQ (reference sequence). V gave up 4 bases and J gave up 2 bases, with 18 bases separating them. The CDR3 extends over 17 amino acids.